This T cell receptor beta chain was captured by sequencing in a study of blood T cell repertoires in COVID-19. Whole-study context: In each case, the material was cDNA or gDNA derived from T cells, B-cell-depleted T cells, or PBMCs.

Authors' data handling: Quantification of nucleated cells was approximated via reference gene primer amplification. The protocol was immunoSEQ multiplex PCR, while the TCRdb copy is restricted to in-frame clones and leaves out a portion. Clone size and V and J calls were adopted from that table, with D and trimming inferred from the DNA. The table shows about 300,000 clones, with about nine tenths occurring only once. Germline CDR1 is ENHRY and CDR2 is SYGVKD. After removal of 0 bases from V and 5 bases from J, the junction contained 9 bases not matched to a gene. The CDR3 has 16 amino acids. During active infection, Seattle patients enrolled and were then monitored through disease.

The source material was peripheral blood. The chain links TRBV10-3 to TRBJ2-5, with 7 bases that match TRBD2. The sequence derives from a young woman with COVID-19, enrolled during active disease. CDR3 protein: CAISESASGGRETQYF. CDR3 sequence (DNA): TGTGCCATCAGTGAGTCGGCTAGCGGCGGTCGTGAGACCCAGTACTTC.